The 17 T cell receptor beta chains below were found in one sample sequenced in a study of T cell responses to AZD1222 COVID-19 vaccine. Repertoires were generated with immunoSEQ multiplex PCR, while TCRdb's copy carries only in-frame clones and drops some. The sample includes approximately 180,000 clones, about 90% of them seen just once. The sample here was peripheral blood, taken on day 0 of AZD1222 vaccination. These receptors were taken from an adult in good health.

The gene calls are TRBV30 and TRBJ2-1; D not resolved. The germline V gene has CDR1 GTSNPN and CDR2 SVGIG (reference sequence). The CDR3 consists of 13 residues. V gave up 1 base and J gave up 6 bases, with 10 bases separating them. The CDR3 sequence: CAWSGIMANEQFF. The DNA for the CDR3 is TGTGCCTGGAGTGGGATTATGGCCAATGAGCAGTTCTTC.

The chain carries TRBV19 and TRBJ2-7; no definite D call. The CDR3 runs to 13 residues. V was trimmed by 7 bases and J by 4 bases, leaving 14 bases between them. Per germline, CDR1 LNHDA and CDR2 SQIVND (reference sequence). The CDR3 protein is CASIIRKTYEQYF. The CDR3 bases are TGTGCCAGTATAATCAGGAAAACGTACGAGCAGTACTTC.

The chain employs TRBV29-1 and TRBJ1-1; D call uncertain. The germline CDR1 and CDR2 sequences are SQVTM and ANQGSEA. CDR3 length: 13 residues. V lost 4 bases, J lost 0 bases, and 9 bases lay in between. The CDR3 reads CSVAPLMNTEAFF. The CDR3 DNA reads TGCAGCGTTGCCCCCCTTATGAACACTGAAGCTTTCTTT. The variable domain in full, completed from reference TRBV29-1 and TRBJ1-1, reads SAVISQKPSRDICQRGTSLTIQCQVDSQVTMMFWYRQQPGQSLTLIATANQGSEATYESGFVIDKFPISRPNLTFSTLTVSNMSPEDSSIYLCSVAPLMNTEAFFGQGTRLTVV.

The chain couples TRBV4-1 to TRBJ1-2; perhaps TRBD1 as D (6 bases). Trimming took off 1 base at V and 6 bases at J, with 15 bases between the two ends. CDR3 size: 15 residues. Germline values: CDR1 MGHRA, CDR2 YSYEKL. The CDR3: CASSQAPQTGNGYTF. CDR3 DNA sequence: TGCGCCAGCAGCCAAGCACCCCAAACAGGGAATGGCTACACCTTC.

This rearrangement joins TRBV2 to TRBJ2-7; 9 nucleotides match TRBD2. Trimming removed 2 bases from V and 2 bases from J; junction bases left unmatched: 4. The CDR3 consists of 15 residues. Per germline, CDR1 SNHLY and CDR2 FYNNEI. CDR3 DNA sequence: TGTGCCAGCAGTGAAAGAATAGCGGGGGCCTACGAGCAGTACTTC. Its translation: CASSERIAGAYEQYF.

The chain has TRBV5-1 and TRBJ2-2, with 9 nucleotides matching TRBD2. Trimming removed 5 bases from V and 0 bases from J; junction bases left unmatched: 2. CDR1 is SGHRS, CDR2 YFSETQ, per germline. CDR3 size: 15 residues. For the CDR3, the DNA is TGCGCCAGCAGGTCTAGCGGGGCGAACACCGGGGAGCTGTTTTTT. This codes for CASRSSGANTGELFF.

The genes are TRBV11-3 and TRBJ1-3, with D hard to call. From germline, CDR1 is SGHNT and CDR2 YENEEA. The V gene lost 3 bases and the J gene lost 2 bases, with 14 bases spanning the gap. There are 16 residues in the CDR3. The DNA of the CDR3 is TGTGCCAGCAGCTTGTGGGTGGGCCCTCCTGGAAACACCATATATTTT. It is translated as CASSLWVGPPGNTIYF.

This chain links TRBV4-2 with TRBJ2-1; TRBD2 might be the D (7 bases). The CDR3 is 16 amino acids. V was pared by 4 bases and J by 1 base, with 14 bases between. Per the germline V gene, CDR1 is LGHNA and CDR2 is YNFKEQ. The CDR3 reads CASSPTGGPSYNEQFF. CDR3 nucleotides: TGTGCCAGCAGCCCAACCGGGGGGCCTTCCTACAATGAGCAGTTCTTC.

The chain combines TRBV10-2 with TRBJ2-3; TRBD2 matches 8 bases. Germline CDR1 reads WSHSY; CDR2 reads SAAADI. The CDR3 consists of 15 residues. The J segment lost 6 bases and the V segment lost 3 bases, leaving 8 bases of the junction unmatched. The CDR3 nucleotides read TGCGCCAGCAGTGACCCGGGGGGGCAATCGGATACGCAGTATTTT. Residues: CASSDPGGQSDTQYF.

V and J are TRBV5-8 and TRBJ2-7; 8 bases map to TRBD1. J gave up 0 bases and V 2 bases, and 1 base lay outside the gene matches. Germline CDR1 and CDR2: SGHTS and YDEGEE. The CDR3 loop spans 14 amino acids. CDR3: CASSFDRGSYEQYF. CDR3 DNA: TGTGCCAGCAGCTTCGACAGGGGCTCCTACGAGCAGTACTTC.

The rearrangement joins TRBV6-5 to TRBJ2-3; 7 nucleotides agree with TRBD2. Germline CDR1 reads MNHEY; CDR2 reads SVGAGI. CDR3 length: 14 amino acids. The V gene end was trimmed by 5 bases and the J gene end by 2 bases; junction bases not matched to a gene: 4. The CDR3 protein is CASSPRLATDTQYF. In nucleotides, the CDR3 is TGTGCCAGCAGTCCACGACTAGCCACAGATACGCAGTATTTT.

The CDR3 nucleotides read TGTGCCAGCAGGAAAGACAGGGGGTATGAAGGGGAAGCTTTCTTT. As protein: CASRKDRGYEGEAFF. The chain employs TRBV2 and TRBJ1-1, with 9 bases that match TRBD1. J gave up 8 bases and V 6 bases, and 13 bases lay outside the gene matches. This CDR3 comprises 15 residues. Germline values: CDR1 SNHLY, CDR2 FYNNEI.

The rearrangement uses TRBV9 and TRBJ1-3; D unclear. In germline, CDR1 is SGDLS, CDR2 YYNGEE. The CDR3 is 15 amino acids. With 4 bases removed from V and 0 bases from J, the gap between germline ends came to 11 bases. CDR3 nucleotides: TGTGCCAGCAGCCCCATTCATGGCTCTGGAAACACCATATATTTT. This gives the protein CASSPIHGSGNTIYF.

The chain couples TRBV7-2 to TRBJ2-6; no clear D gene. Germline loops: CDR1 SGHTA, CDR2 FQGNSA. This CDR3 has 15 amino acids. V lost 6 bases and J 1 base, leaving 10 bases between the germline ends. CDR3 in DNA: TGTGCCAGCAGTCGCGACACTTCTGGGGCCAACGTCCTGACTTTC. It is translated as CASSRDTSGANVLTF.

This rearrangement joins TRBV11-2 to TRBJ1-1; 9 bases are a match to TRBD1. This CDR3 region has 13 residues. Germline-derived CDR1 and CDR2 are SGHAT and FQNNGV. Unmatched junction bases numbered 1, after V lost 7 bases and J lost 1 base. CDR3: CASKQGANTEAFF. Written as DNA, the CDR3 is TGTGCCAGCAAACAGGGGGCGAACACTGAAGCTTTCTTT.

The chain recombines TRBV6-2 or TRBV6-3 with TRBJ2-2, with 7 bases lining up with TRBD2. Germline trimming cut 6 bases from V and 4 bases from J; bases unmatched to any gene: 11. The V gene's germline CDR1 is MNHEY and CDR2 SVGEGT. This CDR3 contains 16 residues. In DNA form, the CDR3 reads TGTGCCAGCAGCACCCAACCTAGCGGACTCACCGGGGAGCTGTTTTTT. Its translation: CASSTQPSGLTGELFF.

The V gene is TRBV5-4, the J gene TRBJ1-1; D gene unclear. CDR1 is SGHNT and CDR2 is YYREEE in the germline V gene (reference sequence). Trimming took 0 bases from V and 1 from J, leaving 4 bases between them. CDR3 length: 13 residues. For the CDR3, the DNA is TGTGCCAGCAGCTTGGCCCCGAACACTGAAGCTTTCTTT. Its translation is CASSLAPNTEAFF.